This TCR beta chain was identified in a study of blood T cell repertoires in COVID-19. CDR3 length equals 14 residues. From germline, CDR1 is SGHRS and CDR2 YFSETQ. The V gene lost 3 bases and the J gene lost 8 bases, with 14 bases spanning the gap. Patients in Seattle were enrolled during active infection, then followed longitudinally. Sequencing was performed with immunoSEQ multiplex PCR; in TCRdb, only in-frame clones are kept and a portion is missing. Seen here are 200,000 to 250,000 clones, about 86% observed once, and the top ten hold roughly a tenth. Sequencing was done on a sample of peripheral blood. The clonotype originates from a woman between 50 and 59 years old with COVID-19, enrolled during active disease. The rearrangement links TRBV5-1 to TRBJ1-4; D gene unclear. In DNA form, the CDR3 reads TGCGCCAGCAGCTCCGGGCCCGGCGGGGAAAAACTGTTTTTT. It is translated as CASSSGPGGEKLFF.